This T cell receptor beta chain is from a study of T cells in tumors after PD-1 blockade (dated by TCRdb to the late 2010s). For the study in its entirety: Prior checkpoint blockade, systemic immunosuppressant use, and recent radiotherapy or other anti-cancer therapy within 4 weeks were grounds for patient exclusion. While on anti-PD-1 treatment, some of the patients also continued taking daily vismodegib 150 mg. Bulk TCR sequencing was performed on approximately eleven peripheral blood samples from about five patients to compare blood and tumor clonotypes. On average, peripheral blood samples yielded fewer than 45,000 unique clonotypes and approximately 110,000 TCR templates (range about 21,000-260,000). Patients received pembrolizumab 200 mg every 3 weeks or cemiplimab 350 mg every 2 weeks. Paired single-cell RNA and TCR sequencing was performed on site-matched tumors from BCC or SCC patients before and after anti-PD-1 therapy. Clinical response was assessed using RECIST version 1.1.

This sample's time point label indicates: after anti-PD-1 therapy. Genomic DNA extracted from tumor biopsies or peripheral blood was used for bulk TCRbeta sequencing, with input ranging from roughly 600 ng to 6,004 ng. All patients had histologically proven advanced or metastatic basal or squamous cell carcinoma and were poor candidates for surgical resection. The basal cell carcinoma cohort was made up of approximately twelve patients, and bulk tumor TCR sequencing was performed for 7 or 8 of these patients. Deep TCRbeta sequencing was performed with the immunoSEQ platform. In the source study's methods: For further analysis, only productive rearrangements were exported out of the immunoSEQ Analyzer. Bulk TCRbeta clonotypes were assigned T cell phenotypes by matching to single-cell RNA+TCR-seq clones sharing the same TCRbeta sequence. Tumor enrichment of a clone was calculated by dividing the clone's tumor frequency by the clone's PBMC frequency, both taken from bulk TCR sequencing. TCRs were sorted with GLIPH into specificity groups, meaning clusters of distinct TCRs that share CDR3 motifs and likely recognize common antigens. The table was pulled from immuneACCESS by TCRdb, which kept in-frame rearrangements only. Such tables lose some clones; where checked, under half of the loss comes from unresolved V genes, and the rest has no known cause. V and J calls and clone size are given by that table; D and trimming were obtained from the DNA. The sample records approximately 60,000 clones, roughly 70% of which are singletons. The ten largest clonotypes hold about 4.8% of the sample.

As for this clone: The specificity of this receptor is unknown. No per-base quality is available; no much larger clone lies one base away.

Reading the germline V gene gives CDR1 MNHNS and CDR2 SASEGT. The germline V end is reduced by 3 bases and the J end by 11 bases; junction bases left unmatched: 9. The CDR3 holds 16 amino acids from the cysteine to the phenylalanine. Only the CDR3 part of the read is kept: 48 bases, read in frame from the first base. Paper-wide results and their limitations: Roughly 41% of tumor TCR clonotypes were detected in blood, and some novel exhausted tumor clones were observed in pre-treatment blood, which was taken as suggesting peripheral recruitment. Where the novel T cell clones came from was not identified, and possible sources could include lymphoid organs or rare unexpanded clones inside the tumor or in the tumor periphery.

The input for sequencing was PBMCs, taken after anti-PD-1 treatment. This clonotype originated in a human donor with basal cell carcinoma. The rearrangement combines TRBV6-1 with TRBJ1-6, with 11 middle bases fitting TRBD1. The CDR3 protein sequence reads: CASSEIWTGGRPPLHF. The DNA sequence is given as TGTGCCAGCAGTGAGATTTGGACAGGGGGCAGGCCACCCCTCCACTTT.